This paragraph reports one TCR beta chain. Its antigen is still unknown. The sample is drawn from a study of T cells in Graves' hyperthyroidism and ophthalmopathy. Study-wide points: Also found in blood were most expanded thyroid clonotypes above 0.001.

Germline V lookup: CDR1 DFQATT, CDR2 SNEGSKA (reference sequence). The CDR3 sequence is 15 residues long. V lost 2 bases, J lost 2 bases, and 6 bases stayed unmatched. Ophthalmopathy in the patients scored at least 3 on Clinical Activity Score and at least 4 on NOSPECS grade, lasting under 3 months. Patients having uncontrolled infection, another autoimmune disease, pregnancy or lactation were not included. Amplified TCR beta CDR3 regions derived from RNA transcripts. First-round RT-PCR targeting the TCR CDR3 was performed with the HTBI primer set. One entry per CDR3 protein, called by TCRdb with MiXCR from the multiplex PCR reads. This table has a few hundred thousand distinct CDR3 sequences, about 16% appearing once.

This chain connects TRBV20-1 to TRBJ2-7; TRBD1 matches 10 bases. Sequencing was done on a sample of blood. The clonotype originates from a middle-aged woman with Graves' ophthalmopathy. Here the CDR3 DNA reads TGCAGTGCTAGATCGGGGACAGGGGTTACCTACGAGCAGTACTTC. It specifies CSARSGTGVTYEQYF.